The 21 T cell receptor beta chains below were found in one sample sequenced in a study of blood T cell repertoires in COVID-19. Assay used: immunoSEQ multiplex PCR; TCRdb lists only in-frame clones, some missing. This sample has approximately 130,000 clones; approximately 84% occur once, and the top ten carry about a sixth. Sample: peripheral blood. These receptors came from a woman aged 45-59 years who had recovered from COVID-19.

This chain uses TRBV4-2 with TRBJ2-7; 8 nucleotides match TRBD2. The CDR3 covers 17 residues. The V gene end was trimmed by 0 bases and the J gene end by 2 bases; junction bases not matched to a gene: 9. Looked up from germline, CDR1 is LGHNA and CDR2 is YNFKEQ. The CDR3 sequence: CASSQDHPTSGAYEQYF. The CDR3 DNA sequence: TGTGCCAGCAGCCAAGACCACCCCACTAGCGGTGCCTACGAGCAGTACTTC.

The V call is TRBV6-5, the J call TRBJ2-2; a weak D match, TRBD1 (5 bases). The CDR3 is 12 amino acids. V was shortened by 6 bases and J by 6 bases, with 8 bases between the two germline ends. The germline V gene has CDR1 MNHEY and CDR2 SVGAGI. The CDR3 DNA is TGTGCCAGCAGAGACAGATCCGGGGAGCTGTTTTTT. Amino acid sequence: CASRDRSGELFF.

The chain couples TRBV5-6 to TRBJ1-4; D ambiguous. V lost 0 bases and J lost 8, with 8 bases in between. Germline assignment: CDR1 SGHDT and CDR2 YYEEEE. The CDR3 is 13 residues long. In DNA, the CDR3 is TGTGCCAGCAGCTTGGGTGACAAGGAAAAACTGTTTTTT. It is translated as CASSLGDKEKLFF. Full variable domain (remainder filled in from reference TRBV5-6 and TRBJ1-4): DAGVTQSPTHLIKTRGQQVTLRCSPKSGHDTVSWYQQALGQGPQFIFQYYEEEERQRGNFPDRFSGHQFPNYSSELNVNALLLGDSALYLCASSLGDKEKLFFGSGTQLSVL.

This clone has just one count. The V and J genes are TRBV5-1 and TRBJ2-2; 7 bases agree with TRBD1. The germline CDR1 and CDR2 sequences are SGHRS and YFSETQ. With 4 bases clipped from V and 10 bases from J, the junction kept 13 bases outside the gene matches. The CDR3 contains 15 residues. The CDR3 DNA sequence: TGCGCCAGCAGCCAAGGACTTAAGGGGGCGGAGGAGCTGTTTTTT. Translating it yields CASSQGLKGAEELFF.

The chain joins TRBV4-1 to TRBJ1-4; no reliable D call. Germline V gene lookup returns CDR1 MGHRA and CDR2 YSYEKL. This CDR3 has 17 residues. Trimming stripped 5 bases from V and 5 bases from J, with 21 bases between. CDR3 in amino acids: CASSYPGSRGRNEKLFF. CDR3 in DNA: TGCGCCAGCAGCTACCCCGGTAGCCGCGGGAGGAATGAAAAACTGTTTTTT.

The V and J genes are TRBV18 and TRBJ2-7, with TRBD2 matching 12 bases. Germline values: CDR1 KGHSH, CDR2 LQKENI. The CDR3 has 15 amino acids. J lost 4 bases, V lost 3 bases, and 4 bases had no gene match. CDR3 bases: TGTGCCAGCTCACCGGGACTAGCGGGCGGGTACGAGCAGTACTTC. Protein sequence: CASSPGLAGGYEQYF.

The chain recombines TRBV7-3 with TRBJ1-1; D is unresolved. This CDR3 is 14 amino acids long. Trimming cost V 2 bases and J 4 bases, with 11 bases left between them. The V gene's germline CDR1 is SGHTA and CDR2 FQGTGA. CDR3 region: CASSLYGVGTEAFF. Here the CDR3 DNA reads TGTGCCAGCAGCTTATACGGGGTTGGCACTGAAGCTTTCTTT.

The rearrangement uses TRBV15 and TRBJ2-3; a weak D match, TRBD1 (6 bases). The CDR3 sequence is 16 residues long. V lost 0 bases to trimming and J lost 0 bases, with 10 bases between them. Germline V gene lookup returns CDR1 LNHNV and CDR2 YYDKDF (reference sequence). CDR3 sequence: CATSRDRRGSTDTQYF. DNA for the CDR3: TGTGCCACCAGCAGAGATCGCAGGGGAAGCACAGATACGCAGTATTTT. Filled out from reference TRBV15 and TRBJ2-3, the complete variable domain reads DAMVIQNPRYQVTQFGKPVTLSCSQTLNHNVMYWYQQKSSQAPKLLFHYYDKDFNNEADTPDNFQSRRPNTSFCFLDIRSPGLGDTAMYLCATSRDRRGSTDTQYFGPGTRLTVL.

V gene TRBV12-3 or TRBV12-4 combines with J gene TRBJ1-2; D might be TRBD1 (6 bases). Trimming cost V 3 bases and J 6 bases, with 11 bases left between them. CDR3 length: 13 amino acids. The CDR3 DNA sequence: TGTGCCAGCAGTTTTAGTACAGGGAATGGCTACACCTTC. As protein: CASSFSTGNGYTF.

CDR3 sequence (DNA): TGCGCCAGCAGCTTGACTAGCGGGGTAAGCTCCTACGAGCAGTACTTC. Translation gives CASSLTSGVSSYEQYF. The chain joins TRBV5-1 to TRBJ2-7; TRBD2 aligns across 10 bases. This CDR3 region has 16 residues. With 1 base clipped from V and 0 bases from J, the junction kept 4 bases outside the gene matches. Germline CDR1 SGHRS, CDR2 YFSETQ.

V usage is TRBV15 and J usage is TRBJ2-2; TRBD1 aligns across 10 bases. From germline, CDR1 is LNHNV and CDR2 YYDKDF (reference sequence). Trimming removed 5 bases from V and 7 bases from J; junction bases left unmatched: 7. This CDR3 region has 15 residues. CDR3 sequence reads: CATSEGQGVIGELFF. CDR3 nucleotides: TGTGCCACCAGCGAAGGACAGGGGGTAATCGGGGAGCTGTTTTTT.

The V gene is TRBV6-6, the J gene TRBJ1-4; possible D gene TRBD1, 5 bases. Between the trimmed V and J ends, which lost 5 bases and 11 bases, there was a span of 18 bases. The CDR3 consists of 14 residues. Per germline, CDR1 MNHNY and CDR2 SVGAGI (reference sequence). DNA of the CDR3: TGTGCCAGCAGTCCAACTTCGGGGGACCGGAAACTGTTTTTT. Amino acid sequence: CASSPTSGDRKLFF.

The genes are TRBV9 and TRBJ2-7, with TRBD1 matching 9 bases. V lost 4 bases and J lost 0; bases outside the gene matches: 5. The CDR3 consists of 15 residues. CDR1 and CDR2 from the germline V gene are SGDLS and YYNGEE. The CDR3: CASSIGQGSSYEQYF. DNA of the CDR3: TGTGCCAGCAGCATCGGACAGGGGAGCTCCTACGAGCAGTACTTC.

The chain couples TRBV9 to TRBJ1-2; 7 bases line up with TRBD1. CDR3 length: 15 amino acids. Germline V CDR1 and CDR2: SGDLS, YYNGEE. J gave up 5 bases and V 3 bases, and 10 bases lay outside the gene matches. The CDR3 region has the DNA TGTGCCAGCAGCGCCTACAGGGGAGCTGGATATGGCTACACCTTC. This codes for CASSAYRGAGYGYTF. The whole variable domain, filled in from reference TRBV9 and TRBJ1-2, reads DSGVTQTPKHLITATGQRVTLRCSPRSGDLSVYWYQQSLDQGLQFLIQYYNGEERAKGNILERFSAQQFPDLHSELNLSSLELGDSALYFCASSAYRGAGYGYTFGSGTRLTVV.

This sequence joins TRBV2 and TRBJ1-1; D unclear. V shed 6 bases and J shed 6 bases, with 11 bases lying between them. The CDR3 loop spans 12 amino acids. Germline assignment: CDR1 SNHLY and CDR2 FYNNEI. CDR3 sequence (DNA): TGTGCCAGCAGAGCCCCCCCCTCTGAAGCTTTCTTT. Translation: CASRAPPSEAFF.

The chain joins TRBV6-5 to TRBJ1-5; D not certain. Trimming stripped 4 bases from V and 1 base from J, with 8 bases between. The length of the CDR3 is 14 residues. Germline V gives CDR1 MNHEY, CDR2 SVGAGI. As DNA, the CDR3 is TGTGCCAGCAGTTGGGCGGGAAGCAATCAGCCCCAGCATTTT. This gives the protein CASSWAGSNQPQHF.

V usage is TRBV15 and J usage is TRBJ2-3; 8 bases are a match to TRBD2. This CDR3 is built from 15 residues. The germline V gene encodes CDR1 LNHNV and CDR2 YYDKDF (reference sequence). Germline trimming cut 0 bases from V and 3 bases from J; bases unmatched to any gene: 2. CDR3 sequence: CATSREAGETDTQYF. In nucleotides, the CDR3 is TGTGCCACCAGCAGAGAAGCGGGAGAGACAGATACGCAGTATTTT.

V gene TRBV11-2 combines with J gene TRBJ1-3, with D possibly being TRBD1 (5 bases). The CDR3 totals 15 residues. The V and J ends lost 3 bases and 4 bases respectively, with 13 bases between them. Germline CDR1 and CDR2: SGHAT and FQNNGV. CDR3 loop: CASSFRGNLGNTIYF. CDR3 DNA sequence: TGTGCCAGCAGCTTCCGGGGGAATTTAGGAAACACCATATATTTT.

The chain couples TRBV14 to TRBJ1-1; 8 nucleotides line up with TRBD1. This CDR3 region has 20 residues. The trim removed 2 bases at V and 1 base at J, leaving 18 bases unmatched. CDR1 SGHDN and CDR2 FVKESK come from the germline V gene. CDR3 sequence: CASSQRSASGTGDENTEAFF. The CDR3 nucleotides read TGTGCCAGCAGCCAACGTTCTGCTTCGGGGACAGGCGACGAGAACACTGAAGCTTTCTTT.

This sequence joins TRBV5-8 and TRBJ2-3; weak D call: TRBD1 (6 bases). Germline values: CDR1 SGHTS, CDR2 YDEGEE. V dropped 1 base and J dropped 6 bases, with 9 bases sitting between them. The CDR3 length is 13 residues. This CDR3 is CASSLNREDTQYF. CDR3 nucleotides: TGTGCCAGCAGCTTGAACAGGGAGGATACGCAGTATTTT.

The chain employs TRBV30 and TRBJ2-1; possibly TRBD1 for D (7 bases). The CDR3 totals 15 residues. Germline assignment: CDR1 GTSNPN and CDR2 SVGIG (reference sequence). The V and J ends lost 5 bases and 4 bases respectively, with 18 bases between them. The CDR3 is CAWGRGTASYNEQFF. The DNA for the CDR3 is TGTGCCTGGGGCCGGGGGACAGCCTCTTACAATGAGCAGTTCTTC. Using reference TRBV30 and TRBJ2-1 for the parts outside the CDR3, the full variable domain is SQTIHQWPATLVQPVGSPLSLECTVEGTSNPNLYWYRQAAGRGLQLLFYSVGIGQISSEVPQNLSASRPQDRQFILSSKKLLLSDSGFYLCAWGRGTASYNEQFFGPGTRLTVL.